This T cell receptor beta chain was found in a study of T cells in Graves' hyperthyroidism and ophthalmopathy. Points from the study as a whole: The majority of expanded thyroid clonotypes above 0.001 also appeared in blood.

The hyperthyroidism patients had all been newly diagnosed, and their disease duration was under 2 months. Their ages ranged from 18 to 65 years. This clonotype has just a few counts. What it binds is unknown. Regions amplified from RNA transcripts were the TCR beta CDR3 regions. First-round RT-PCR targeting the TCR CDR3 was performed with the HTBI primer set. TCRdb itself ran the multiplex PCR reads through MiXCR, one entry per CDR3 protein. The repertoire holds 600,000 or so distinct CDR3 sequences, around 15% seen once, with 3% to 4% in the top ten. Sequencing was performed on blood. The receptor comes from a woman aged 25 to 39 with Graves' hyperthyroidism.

In nucleotides, the CDR3 is TGTGCCAGTAGTATCGGACAGGGAGGCTCCTACGAGCAGTACTTC. Translating it yields CASSIGQGGSYEQYF. The gene calls are TRBV19 and TRBJ2-7; 8 bases agree with TRBD1. The CDR3 is made up of 15 amino acids. Unmatched junction bases numbered 4, after V lost 3 bases and J lost 0 bases. Germline V gene lookup returns CDR1 LNHDA and CDR2 SQIVND (reference sequence).